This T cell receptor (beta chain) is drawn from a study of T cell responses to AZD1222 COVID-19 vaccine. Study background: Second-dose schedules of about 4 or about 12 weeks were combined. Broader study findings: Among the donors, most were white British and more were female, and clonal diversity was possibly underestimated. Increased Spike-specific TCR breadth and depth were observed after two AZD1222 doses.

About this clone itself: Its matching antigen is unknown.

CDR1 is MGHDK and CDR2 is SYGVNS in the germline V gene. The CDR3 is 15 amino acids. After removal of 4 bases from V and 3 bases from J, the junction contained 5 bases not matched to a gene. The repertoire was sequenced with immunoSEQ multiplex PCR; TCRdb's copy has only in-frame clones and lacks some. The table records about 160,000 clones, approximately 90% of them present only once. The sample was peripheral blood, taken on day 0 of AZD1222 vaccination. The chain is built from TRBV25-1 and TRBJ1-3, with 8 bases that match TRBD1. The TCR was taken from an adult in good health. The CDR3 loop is CASSARQGFGNTIYF. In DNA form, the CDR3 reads TGTGCCAGCAGTGCCCGACAGGGGTTTGGAAACACCATATATTTT.